Below, 8 T cell receptor beta chains from the same sample are listed, as sequenced in a study of human T cells and chemical hapten exposure. TCRdb recomputed calls from the RACE reads with MiXCR, one row per CDR3 protein. This table holds approximately 260,000 distinct CDR3 sequences, approximately 8.6% found once. Time point specified: pre-sensitization, week 0. The treatment is: therapeutic diphenylcyclopropenone sensitization with weekly scalp DPC. This specimen was whole blood, taken in connection with sensitization to the hapten diphenylcyclopropenone (DPC). These receptors came from a woman between 40 and 50 years old with alopecia areata. Some clones in this sample may be carry-over from other donors' samples.

This clonotype was seen at least ten times. This chain connects TRBV27 to TRBJ2-7, with a tentative D call TRBD2 (6 bases). Trimming removed 8 bases at V and 5 bases at J, with 25 bases between. This CDR3 contains 16 residues. Per the germline V gene, CDR1 is MNHEY and CDR2 is SMNVEV (reference sequence). The CDR3, as DNA: TGTGCCAGCGATAAGACGTCCCGGGGGACGAGGAACGAGCAGTACTTC. Residues: CASDKTSRGTRNEQYF.

The chain is built from TRBV28 and TRBJ1-2; D is possibly TRBD1 (5 bases). The germline gives CDR1 MDHEN, CDR2 SYDVKM. CDR3 length: 13 amino acids. With 2 bases removed from V and 5 bases from J, the gap between germline ends came to 9 bases. For the CDR3, the DNA is TGTGCCAGCAGTTTAAGGGGACGGTATGGCTACACCTTC. It translates to CASSLRGRYGYTF.

This CDR3 is CASSEGLAGDEQYF. The CDR3 region has the DNA TGTGCCAGCTCGGAGGGACTAGCGGGGGACGAGCAGTACTTC. The V and J genes are TRBV18 and TRBJ2-7; 14 bases agree with TRBD2. Per the germline V gene, CDR1 is KGHSH and CDR2 is LQKENI. The V segment lost 6 bases and the J segment 5 bases; nucleotides outside the gene matches: 3. This CDR3 has 14 amino acids.

This rearrangement joins TRBV6-6 to TRBJ2-2; D uncertain. Trimming pared 10 bases from V and 4 bases from J, leaving 10 bases between. From germline, CDR1 is MNHNY and CDR2 SVGAGI (reference sequence). The CDR3 runs 12 residues. CDR3 bases: TGTGCCACCCAAGTGGGCACCGGGGAGCTGTTTTTT. Its translation: CATQVGTGELFF.

This clonotype has at least ten counts. This chain links TRBV2 with TRBJ1-1, with D unclear. CDR1 is SNHLY, CDR2 FYNNEI, per germline. There are 12 residues in the CDR3. V was clipped by 8 bases and J by 1 base, with 8 bases between them. The CDR3 bases are TGTGCCAGCTCTGTTACGAACACTGAAGCTTTCTTT. It is translated as CASSVTNTEAFF.

This clonotype has at least ten counts. The rearrangement joins TRBV20-1 to TRBJ1-5, with D tentatively TRBD1 (6 bases). CDR1 and CDR2 from the germline V gene are DFQATT and SNEGSKA (reference sequence). The CDR3 is 14 residues long. Deletions cut 6 bases from V and 3 bases from J, with 15 bases between. Written as DNA, the CDR3 is TGCAGTGCCCCCCTTGGACAGAACAATCAGCCCCAGCATTTT. Translation gives CSAPLGQNNQPQHF.

The rearrangement uses TRBV6-5 and TRBJ2-3; D uncertain. Trimming removed 7 bases from V and 2 bases from J, with 10 bases in between. CDR1 MNHEY and CDR2 SVGAGI come from the germline V gene. CDR3 size: 13 residues. CDR3 in amino acids: CASNKISTDTQYF. In DNA, the CDR3 is TGTGCCAGCAACAAGATCTCCACAGATACGCAGTATTTT.

This clonotype has ten or more counts. The chain carries TRBV28 and TRBJ2-7, with 13 bases that match TRBD2. Germline CDR1 is MDHEN and CDR2 is SYDVKM. This CDR3 comprises 14 residues. The ends lost 6 bases at V and 4 bases at J; junction bases unmatched: 3. CDR3 residues: CASRLAGGSYEQYF. The DNA for the CDR3 is TGTGCCAGCAGACTAGCGGGAGGGTCGTACGAGCAGTACTTC.